This TCR beta chain was found in a study of T cell responses to AZD1222 COVID-19 vaccine. Broader study findings: Just a handful of people given AZD1222 tested seropositive at baseline. Breadth and depth of Spike-specific TCRs rose after two AZD1222 doses.

Profiled with immunoSEQ multiplex PCR; TCRdb holds only in-frame clones, not every one. The data hold tens of thousands of clones, with approximately 90% observed a single time. About this clone itself: The antigen is undetermined.

CDR1 is LNHDA, CDR2 SQIVND, per germline (reference sequence). J was trimmed by 10 bases and V by 5 bases; bases with no gene match: 6. This CDR3 is built from 13 residues. The sequenced sample was peripheral blood, obtained on day 0 of AZD1222 vaccination. The chain uses TRBV19 and TRBJ2-1; 9 nucleotides agree with TRBD2. This clonotype originated in an adult in good health. The CDR3 is CASSAGLAQEQFF. CDR3 DNA sequence: TGTGCCAGTAGTGCGGGACTAGCTCAGGAGCAGTTCTTC.